This T cell receptor beta chain was found in a study of metastatic and nonmetastatic thyroid tumors. Nobody among the patients had been given any treatment before thyroid surgery. TCRdb re-called the PCR reads through MiXCR. The sample has tens of thousands of clones, roughly 12% seen once. The sequencing input was blood. This clonotype originated in a female donor with papillary thyroid cancer or a benign thyroid nodule (not recorded which). Some clones in this sample may be carry-over from other donors' samples.

This chain's CDR3 is CASSLIVLRESDNEQFF. CDR3 coding DNA: TGTGCCAGCAGCTTAATCGTTCTGAGGGAGTCGGACAATGAGCAGTTCTTC. V is TRBV7-3 and J is TRBJ2-1, with a possible D match to TRBD2 (5 bases). The V gene's germline CDR1 is SGHTA and CDR2 FQGTGA. V was shortened by 1 base and J by 5 bases, with 18 bases between the two germline ends. The CDR3 totals 17 residues.